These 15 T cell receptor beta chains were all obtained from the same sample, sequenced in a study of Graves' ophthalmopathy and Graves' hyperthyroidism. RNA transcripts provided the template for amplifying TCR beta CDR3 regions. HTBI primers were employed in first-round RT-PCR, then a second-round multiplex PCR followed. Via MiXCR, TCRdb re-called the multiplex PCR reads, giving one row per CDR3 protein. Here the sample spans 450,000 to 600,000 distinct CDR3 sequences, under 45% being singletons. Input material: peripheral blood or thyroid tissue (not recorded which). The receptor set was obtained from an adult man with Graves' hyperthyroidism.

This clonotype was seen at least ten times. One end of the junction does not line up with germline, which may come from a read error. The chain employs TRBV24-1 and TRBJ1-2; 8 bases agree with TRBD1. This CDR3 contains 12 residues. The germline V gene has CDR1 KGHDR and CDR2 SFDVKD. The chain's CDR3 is CATSEGRGRRAF. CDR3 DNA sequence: TGTGCCACCAGTGAGGGCAGGGGGCGAAGGGCCTTC.

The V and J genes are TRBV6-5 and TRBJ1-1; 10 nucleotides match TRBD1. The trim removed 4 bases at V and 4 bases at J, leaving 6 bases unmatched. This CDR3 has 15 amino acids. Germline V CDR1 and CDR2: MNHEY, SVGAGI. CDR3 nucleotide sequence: TGTGCCAGCAGTTCGCCCGGGACAGGGGTCACTGAAGCTTTCTTT. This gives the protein CASSSPGTGVTEAFF.

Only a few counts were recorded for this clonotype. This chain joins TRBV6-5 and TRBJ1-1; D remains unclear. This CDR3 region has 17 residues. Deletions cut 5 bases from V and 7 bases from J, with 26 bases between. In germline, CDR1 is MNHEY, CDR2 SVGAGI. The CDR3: CASSPSGTAIVSGEAFF. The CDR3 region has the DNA TGTGCCAGCAGTCCCTCCGGAACAGCCATCGTCAGTGGTGAAGCTTTCTTT.

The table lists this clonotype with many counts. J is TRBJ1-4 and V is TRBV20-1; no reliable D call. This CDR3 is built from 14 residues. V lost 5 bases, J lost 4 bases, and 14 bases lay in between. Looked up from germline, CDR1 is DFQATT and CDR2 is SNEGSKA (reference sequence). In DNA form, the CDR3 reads TGCAGTGCTCGAACATCGGCCATTAATGAAAAACTGTTTTTT. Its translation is CSARTSAINEKLFF.

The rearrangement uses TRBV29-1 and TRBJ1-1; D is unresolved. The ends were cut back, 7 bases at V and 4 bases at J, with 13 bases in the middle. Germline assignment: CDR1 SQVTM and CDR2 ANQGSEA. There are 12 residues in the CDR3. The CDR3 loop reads CSASAGGTEAFF. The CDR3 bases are TGCAGCGCCAGCGCAGGCGGCACTGAAGCTTTCTTT.

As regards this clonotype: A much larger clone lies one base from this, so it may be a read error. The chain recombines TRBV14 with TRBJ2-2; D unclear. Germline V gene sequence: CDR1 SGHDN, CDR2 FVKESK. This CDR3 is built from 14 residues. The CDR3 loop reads CARSQATLRGELFF. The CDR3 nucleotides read TGTGCCAGGAGCCAAGCCACTCTCCGAGGGGAGCTGTTTTTT. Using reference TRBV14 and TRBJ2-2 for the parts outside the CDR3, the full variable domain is EAGVTQFPSHSVIEKGQTVTLRCDPISGHDNLYWYRRVMGKEIKFLLHFVKESKQDESGMPNNRFLAERTGGTYSTLKVQPAELEDSGVYFCARSQATLRGELFFGEGSRLTVL.

The CDR3 DNA follows: TGTGCCAGCAGTTTATCCGTCAGCCGGGGGGCTGAAGCTTTCTTT. It specifies CASSLSVSRGAEAFF. This chain joins TRBV27 and TRBJ1-1, with a weak D call TRBD1 (5 bases). This CDR3 is 15 amino acids long. Germline-derived CDR1 and CDR2 are MNHEY and SMNVEV (reference sequence). Trimming pared 0 bases from V and 6 bases from J, leaving 14 bases between.

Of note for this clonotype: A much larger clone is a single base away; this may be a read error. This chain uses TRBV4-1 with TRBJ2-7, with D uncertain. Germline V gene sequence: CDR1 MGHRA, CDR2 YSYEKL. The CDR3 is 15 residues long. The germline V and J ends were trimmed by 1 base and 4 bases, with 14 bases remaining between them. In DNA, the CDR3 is TGCGCCAGCAGCCAAGTCCAGACTCTGCAGTACGAGCAGTACTTC. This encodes CASSQVQTLQYEQYF.

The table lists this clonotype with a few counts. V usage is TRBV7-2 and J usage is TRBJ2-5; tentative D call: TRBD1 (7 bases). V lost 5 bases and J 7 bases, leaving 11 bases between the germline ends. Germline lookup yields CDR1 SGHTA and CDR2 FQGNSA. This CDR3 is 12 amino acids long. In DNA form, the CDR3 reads TGTGCCAGCAGCCCCCAGGGGGGGACCCAGTACTTC. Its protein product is CASSPQGGTQYF.

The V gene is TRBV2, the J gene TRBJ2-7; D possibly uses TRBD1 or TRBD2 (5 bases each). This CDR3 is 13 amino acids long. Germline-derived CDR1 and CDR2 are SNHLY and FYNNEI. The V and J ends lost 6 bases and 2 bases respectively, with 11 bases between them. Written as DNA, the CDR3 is TGTGCCAGCAGGGCTCGAGGGGCCTACGAGCAGTACTTC. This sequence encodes CASRARGAYEQYF.

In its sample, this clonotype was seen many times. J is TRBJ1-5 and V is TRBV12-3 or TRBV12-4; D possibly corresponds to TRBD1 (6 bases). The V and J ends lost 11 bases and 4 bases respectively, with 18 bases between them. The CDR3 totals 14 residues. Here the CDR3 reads CAGNRGGPNQPQHF. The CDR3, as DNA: TGTGCCGGAAACCGTGGGGGGCCAAATCAGCCCCAGCATTTT.

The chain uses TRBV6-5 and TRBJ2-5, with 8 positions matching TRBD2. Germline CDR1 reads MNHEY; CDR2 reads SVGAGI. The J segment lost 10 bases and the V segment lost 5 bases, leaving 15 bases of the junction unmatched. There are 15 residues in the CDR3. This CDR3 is CASSEVSQGGGIQYF. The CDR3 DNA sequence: TGTGCCAGCAGTGAAGTCTCACAGGGCGGGGGGATCCAGTACTTC.

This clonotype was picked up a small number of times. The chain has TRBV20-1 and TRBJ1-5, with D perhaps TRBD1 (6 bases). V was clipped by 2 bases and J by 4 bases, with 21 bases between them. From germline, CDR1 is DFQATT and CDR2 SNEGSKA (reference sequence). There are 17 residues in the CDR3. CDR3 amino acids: CSARIPQGRGGNQPQHF. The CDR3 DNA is TGCAGTGCTAGAATCCCACAGGGACGGGGAGGAAATCAGCCCCAGCATTTT.

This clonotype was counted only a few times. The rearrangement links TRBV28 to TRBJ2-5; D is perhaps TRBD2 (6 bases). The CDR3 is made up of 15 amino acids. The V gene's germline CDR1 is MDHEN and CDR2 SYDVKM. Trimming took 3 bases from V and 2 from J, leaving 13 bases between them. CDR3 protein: CASSFTAGSQETQYF. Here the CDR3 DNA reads TGTGCCAGCAGTTTTACGGCGGGGTCACAAGAGACCCAGTACTTC.

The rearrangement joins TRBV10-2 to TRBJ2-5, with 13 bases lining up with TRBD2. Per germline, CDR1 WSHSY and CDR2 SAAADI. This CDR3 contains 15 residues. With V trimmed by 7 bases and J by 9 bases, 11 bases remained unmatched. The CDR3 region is CASKSRTSGSLSQYF. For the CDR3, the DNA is TGCGCCAGCAAATCCCGGACTAGCGGGAGTCTGTCCCAGTACTTC.